This T cell receptor (beta chain) was sequenced for a study of T cells in Graves' hyperthyroidism and ophthalmopathy. Study-wide points: Ophthalmopathy was separated from stable hyperthyroidism by a 13 V-J model.

From RNA transcripts, TCR beta CDR3 regions were amplified. The study used the HTBI primer set for a first-round RT-PCR of the TCR CDR3. TCRdb recomputed calls from the multiplex PCR reads with MiXCR, one row per CDR3 protein. The repertoire includes more than 350,000 distinct CDR3 sequences, approximately 14% of them detected once, and approximately 19% sits in the top ten. CDR3 length equals 16 residues. Germline trimming cut 5 bases from V and 4 bases from J; bases unmatched to any gene: 6. The germline CDR1 and CDR2 sequences are SGHTA and FQGNSA. This clonotype was counted at least ten times. Antigen: not known.

The V and J genes are TRBV7-2 and TRBJ2-3; 13 nucleotides agree with TRBD2. The clonotype comes from a woman between 55 and 75 years old with Graves' ophthalmopathy. Sequencing used blood. For the CDR3, the DNA is TGTGCCAGCAGCCAACTAGCGGGAGGGTCCCCAGATACGCAGTATTTT. Translated: CASSQLAGGSPDTQYF.